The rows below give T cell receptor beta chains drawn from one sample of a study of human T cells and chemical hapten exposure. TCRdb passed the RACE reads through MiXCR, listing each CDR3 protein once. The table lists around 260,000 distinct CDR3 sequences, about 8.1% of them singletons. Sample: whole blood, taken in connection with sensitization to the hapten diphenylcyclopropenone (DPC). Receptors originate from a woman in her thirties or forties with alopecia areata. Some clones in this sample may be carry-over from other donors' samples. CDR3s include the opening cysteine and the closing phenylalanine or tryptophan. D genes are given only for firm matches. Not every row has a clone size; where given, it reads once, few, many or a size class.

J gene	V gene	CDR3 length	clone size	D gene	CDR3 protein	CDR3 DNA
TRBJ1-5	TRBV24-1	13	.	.	CATSTVSNQPQHF	TGTGCCACCAGTACAGTCAGCAATCAGCCCCAGCATTTT
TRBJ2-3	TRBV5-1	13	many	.	CASSLGQTDTQYF	TGCGCCAGCAGCTTGGGGCAGACAGATACGCAGTATTTT
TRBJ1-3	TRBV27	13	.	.	CATYDYSGNTIYF	TGTGCCACCTATGATTATTCTGGAAACACCATATATTTT
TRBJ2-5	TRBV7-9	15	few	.	CASSSQGGYQETQYF	TGTGCCAGCAGCTCCCAAGGGGGGTACCAAGAGACCCAGTACTTC
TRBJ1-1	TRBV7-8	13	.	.	CASSLDVETEAFF	TGTGCCAGCAGCTTAGATGTAGAAACTGAAGCTTTCTTT
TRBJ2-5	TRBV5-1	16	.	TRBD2	CASSLWTSGDIETQYF	TGCGCCAGCAGCTTGTGGACTAGCGGGGATATTGAGACCCAGTACTTC
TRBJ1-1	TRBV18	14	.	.	CASSLQSHNTEAFF	TGTGCCAGCTCACTACAGAGCCACAACACTGAAGCTTTCTTT
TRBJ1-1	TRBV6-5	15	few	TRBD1	CASNNGQGRISEAFF	TGTGCCAGCAATAATGGACAGGGGAGGATATCTGAAGCTTTCTTT
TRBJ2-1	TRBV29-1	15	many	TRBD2	CSVVGVLAGNNEQFF	TGCAGCGTTGTGGGGGTGCTAGCGGGGAACAATGAGCAGTTCTTC
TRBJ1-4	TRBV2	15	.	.	CASSELLGVNEKLFF	TGTGCCAGCAGTGAGCTTCTTGGGGTCAATGAAAAACTGTTTTTT
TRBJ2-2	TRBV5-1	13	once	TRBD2	CASREETTGELFF	TGCGCCTCCCGGGAGGAAACCACCGGGGAGCTGTTTTTT
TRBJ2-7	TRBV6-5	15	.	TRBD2	CASSSGLAGSGEQYF	TGTGCCAGCAGTTCGGGGCTAGCGGGGAGCGGAGAGCAGTACTTC
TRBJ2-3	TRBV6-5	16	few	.	CASSYSSSSSTDTQYF	TGTGCCAGCAGTTACTCGTCTAGCAGTAGCACAGATACGCAGTATTTT
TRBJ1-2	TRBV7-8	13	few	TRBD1	CASSMDRGDGYTF	TGTGCCAGCAGCATGGACAGGGGCGATGGCTACACCTTC
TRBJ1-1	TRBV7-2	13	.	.	CASSSRGGSEAFF	TGTGCCAGCAGCTCGAGGGGTGGCAGTGAAGCTTTCTTT
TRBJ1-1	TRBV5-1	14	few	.	CASSLGTLAAEAFF	TGCGCCAGCAGCTTAGGGACGTTAGCCGCTGAAGCTTTCTTT
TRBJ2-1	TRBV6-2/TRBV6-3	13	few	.	CASSFDSGNEQFF	TGTGCCAGCAGTTTTGATAGCGGCAATGAGCAGTTCTTC
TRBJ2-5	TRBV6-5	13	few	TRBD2	CASSPLSGETQYF	TGTGCCAGCAGTCCCCTTAGCGGGGAGACCCAGTACTTC
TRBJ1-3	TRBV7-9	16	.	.	CASSSTLTSFGNTIYF	TGTGCCAGCAGCTCAACCCTCACCTCTTTTGGAAACACCATATATTTT
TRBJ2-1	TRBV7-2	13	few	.	CASSRASRNEQFF	TGTGCCAGCAGCCGCGCGTCCAGGAATGAGCAGTTCTTC
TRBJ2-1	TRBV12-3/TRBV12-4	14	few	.	CASRKTGAVNEQFF	TGTGCCAGCAGGAAGACGGGAGCGGTCAATGAGCAGTTCTTC
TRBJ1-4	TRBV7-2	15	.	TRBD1	CASSLTGGVGEKLFF	TGTGCCAGCAGCTTAACAGGGGGCGTTGGTGAAAAACTGTTTTTT
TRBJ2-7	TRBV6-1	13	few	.	CAGKFAGTGEQYF	TGTGCCGGCAAATTCGCAGGTACTGGCGAGCAGTACTTC
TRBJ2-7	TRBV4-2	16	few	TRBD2	CASSHSGTSASYEQYF	TGTGCCAGCAGCCACTCCGGGACTAGCGCCTCCTACGAGCAGTACTTC
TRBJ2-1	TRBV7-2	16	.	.	CASSFGGRSSYNEQFF	TGTGCCAGCAGCTTTGGGGGTCGGAGCTCCTACAATGAGCAGTTCTTC
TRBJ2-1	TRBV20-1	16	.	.	CSAIPASAPSYNEQFF	TGCAGTGCTATACCGGCCTCAGCGCCCTCCTACAATGAGCAGTTCTTC
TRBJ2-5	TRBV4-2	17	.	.	CASSQSVGGGILETQYF	TGTGCCAGCAGCCAATCGGTAGGGGGAGGAATCTTGGAGACCCAGTACTTC
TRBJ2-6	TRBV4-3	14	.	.	CASSQSPGANVLTF	TGCGCCAGCAGCCAATCCCCCGGGGCCAACGTCCTGACTTTC
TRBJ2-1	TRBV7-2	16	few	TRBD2	CASSPLGGLAGGSPYF	TGTGCCAGCAGCCCCTTGGGGGGACTAGCGGGAGGCTCCCCTTACTTC
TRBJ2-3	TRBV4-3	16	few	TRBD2	CASSPRTSVVSDTQYF	TGCGCCAGCAGCCCCCGGACTAGCGTAGTATCAGATACGCAGTATTTT
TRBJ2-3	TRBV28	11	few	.	CASIHGDTQYF	TGTGCCAGCATCCACGGAGATACGCAGTATTTT
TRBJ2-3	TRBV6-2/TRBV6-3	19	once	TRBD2	CASTGTSGRARAGTDTQYF	TGTGCCAGCACCGGGACTAGCGGGAGGGCGAGAGCTGGGACAGATACGCAGTATTTT
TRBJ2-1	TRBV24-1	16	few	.	CATSDPGGAEYNEQFF	TGTGCCACCAGTGATCCCGGGGGCGCGGAATACAATGAGCAGTTCTTC
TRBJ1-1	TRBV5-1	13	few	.	CASSLTVETEAFF	TGCGCCAGCAGCTTGACAGTAGAGACTGAAGCTTTCTTT
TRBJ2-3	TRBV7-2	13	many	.	CASSYISPPTQYF	TGTGCCAGCAGCTATATTTCCCCCCCAACGCAGTATTTT
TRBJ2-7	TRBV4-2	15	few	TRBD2	CASSQDIAGAQEQYF	TGTGCCAGCAGCCAAGATATAGCGGGAGCACAAGAGCAGTACTTC
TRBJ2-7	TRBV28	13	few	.	CASSGDNTYEQYF	TGTGCCAGCAGTGGGGACAACACCTACGAGCAGTACTTC
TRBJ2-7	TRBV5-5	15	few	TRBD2	CASTGLAASSYEQYF	TGTGCCAGCACCGGGCTAGCGGCAAGCTCCTACGAGCAGTACTTC
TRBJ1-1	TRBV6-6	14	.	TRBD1	CASSYDRVNTEAFF	TGTGCCAGCAGTTACGACAGGGTAAACACTGAAGCTTTCTTT
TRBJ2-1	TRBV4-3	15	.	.	CASSQEEGSYNEQFF	TGCGCCAGCAGCCAAGAAGAAGGCTCCTACAATGAGCAGTTCTTC
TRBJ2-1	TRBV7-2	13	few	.	CASSSLVGNEQFF	TGTGCCAGCAGCTCACTAGTAGGCAATGAGCAGTTCTTC
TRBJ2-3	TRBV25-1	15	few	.	CASSELGSSTDTQYF	TGTGCCAGCAGTGAATTGGGTTCCAGCACAGATACGCAGTATTTT
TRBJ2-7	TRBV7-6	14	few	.	CASSTGRNTYEQYF	TGTGCCAGCAGCACCGGACGCAACACCTACGAGCAGTACTTC